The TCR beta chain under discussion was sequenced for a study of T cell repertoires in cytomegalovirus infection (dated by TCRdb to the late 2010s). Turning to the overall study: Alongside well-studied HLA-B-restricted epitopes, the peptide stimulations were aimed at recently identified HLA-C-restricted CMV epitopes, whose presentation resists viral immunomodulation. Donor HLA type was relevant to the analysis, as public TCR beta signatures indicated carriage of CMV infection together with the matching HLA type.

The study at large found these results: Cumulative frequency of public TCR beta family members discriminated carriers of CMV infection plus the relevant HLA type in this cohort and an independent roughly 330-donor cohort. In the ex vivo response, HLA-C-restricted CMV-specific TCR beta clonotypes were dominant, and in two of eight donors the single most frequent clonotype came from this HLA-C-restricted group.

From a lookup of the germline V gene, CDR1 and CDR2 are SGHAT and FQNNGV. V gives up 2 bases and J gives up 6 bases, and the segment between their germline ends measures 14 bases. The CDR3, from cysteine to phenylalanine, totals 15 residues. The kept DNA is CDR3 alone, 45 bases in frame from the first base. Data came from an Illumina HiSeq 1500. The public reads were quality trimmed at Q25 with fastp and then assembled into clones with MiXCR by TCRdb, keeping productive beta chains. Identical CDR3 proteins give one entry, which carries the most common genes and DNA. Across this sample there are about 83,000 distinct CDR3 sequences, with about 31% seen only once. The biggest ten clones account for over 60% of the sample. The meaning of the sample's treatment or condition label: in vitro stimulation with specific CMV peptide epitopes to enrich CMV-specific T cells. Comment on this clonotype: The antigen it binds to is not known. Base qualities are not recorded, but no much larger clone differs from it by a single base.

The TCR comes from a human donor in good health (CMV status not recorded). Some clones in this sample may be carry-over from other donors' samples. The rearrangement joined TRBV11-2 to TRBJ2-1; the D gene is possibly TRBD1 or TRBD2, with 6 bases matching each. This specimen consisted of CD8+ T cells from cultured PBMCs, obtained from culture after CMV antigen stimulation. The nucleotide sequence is TGTGCCAGCAGCTTATCGGGGGCAGCCCTCAATGAGCAGTTCTTC. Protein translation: CASSLSGAALNEQFF.